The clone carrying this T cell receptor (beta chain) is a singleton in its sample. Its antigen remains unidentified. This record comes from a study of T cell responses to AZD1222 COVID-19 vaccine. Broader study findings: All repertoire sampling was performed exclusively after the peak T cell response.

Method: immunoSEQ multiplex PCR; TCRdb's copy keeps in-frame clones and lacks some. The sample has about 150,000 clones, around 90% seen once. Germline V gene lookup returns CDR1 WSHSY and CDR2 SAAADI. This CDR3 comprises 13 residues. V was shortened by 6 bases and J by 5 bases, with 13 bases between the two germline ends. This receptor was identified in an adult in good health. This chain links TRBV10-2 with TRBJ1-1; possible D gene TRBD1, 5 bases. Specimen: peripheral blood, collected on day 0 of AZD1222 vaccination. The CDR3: CASSPGSGTEAFF. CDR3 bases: TGCGCCAGCAGCCCAGGGTCTGGGACTGAAGCTTTCTTT.